A single sample is the source of the 20 T cell receptor beta chains below, sequenced in a study of radiation and T cells in renal cell carcinoma. Treatment noted: treatment-naive control, cytoreductive nephrectomy. Method: immunoSEQ multiplex PCR; TCRdb's copy keeps in-frame clones and lacks some. Of a few thousand clones listed, about 70% are singletons. The sample here was tumor tissue, taken from a patient whose treatment was nephrectomy without radiotherapy. The receptors were sampled from a man over 45 with renal cell carcinoma.

This chain uses TRBV13 with TRBJ1-1, with D possibly matching TRBD1 (5 bases). Germline V gene data show CDR1 as PRHDT and CDR2 as FYEKMQ (reference sequence). This CDR3 region has 12 residues. V shed 5 bases and J shed 7 bases, with 11 bases lying between them. The DNA of the CDR3 is TGTGCCAGCAGCATTGGGGGGGATGAAGCTTTCTTT. This encodes CASSIGGDEAFF.

The chain uses TRBV10-2 and TRBJ2-3; D is possibly TRBD2 (6 bases). Trimming removed 6 bases at V and 8 bases at J, with 21 bases between. Germline CDR1 WSHSY, CDR2 SAAADI. There are 15 residues in the CDR3. CDR3 in amino acids: CASSGEWGVEGTQYF. The DNA for the CDR3 is TGCGCCAGCAGCGGAGAGTGGGGGGTCGAGGGTACGCAGTATTTT.

This sequence joins TRBV10-3 and TRBJ2-7; maybe TRBD1 (6 bases). Trimming took off 9 bases at V and 5 bases at J, with 11 bases between the two ends. This CDR3 spans 11 amino acids. The germline V gene has CDR1 ENHRY and CDR2 SYGVKD. This CDR3 reads CAISQGNEQYF. DNA of the CDR3: TGTGCCATATCACAGGGAAACGAGCAGTACTTC.

This chain connects TRBV7-2 to TRBJ1-1, with TRBD1 as a possible D gene (6 bases). V lost 4 bases and J 0 bases, leaving 12 bases between the germline ends. The length of the CDR3 is 15 residues. Per germline, CDR1 SGHTA and CDR2 FQGNSA. The CDR3 DNA sequence: TGTGCCAGCAGCTCCTCCGACAGGCTGAACACTGAAGCTTTCTTT. This codes for CASSSSDRLNTEAFF.

The chain recombines TRBV4-2 with TRBJ1-2, with a possible D match to TRBD1 (5 bases). V was cut by 0 bases and J by 6 bases, with 14 bases left in between. The germline gives CDR1 LGHNA, CDR2 YNFKEQ. The CDR3 sequence is 15 residues long. CDR3 residues: CASSQDGAGLDGYTF. As DNA, the CDR3 is TGTGCCAGCAGCCAAGATGGGGCAGGGTTGGATGGCTACACCTTC.

This chain joins TRBV5-5 and TRBJ2-6; no firm D call. CDR1 is SGHKS and CDR2 is YYEKEE in the germline V gene (reference sequence). This CDR3 has 15 amino acids. Trimming removed 5 bases at V and 0 bases at J, with 9 bases between. This CDR3 is CASSPVYSGANVLTF. DNA of the CDR3: TGTGCCAGCAGTCCCGTCTACTCTGGGGCCAACGTCCTGACTTTC.

The V gene is TRBV6-6, the J gene TRBJ1-1; 7 bases map to TRBD1. The germline gives CDR1 MNHNY, CDR2 SVGAGI (reference sequence). The CDR3 has 15 amino acids. V shed 2 bases, J shed 1 base, and the junction held 4 bases outside the gene matches. The CDR3 spells CASSYPTGRNTEAFF. CDR3 nucleotide sequence: TGTGCCAGCAGTTACCCGACAGGGAGGAACACTGAAGCTTTCTTT.

In this sample, this clone turned up once. The rearrangement uses TRBV5-4 and TRBJ1-2; the D is unclear. Trimming took off 0 bases at V and 4 bases at J, with 16 bases between the two ends. This CDR3 is 16 amino acids long. The V gene's germline CDR1 is SGHNT and CDR2 YYREEE (reference sequence). The CDR3 DNA reads as TGTGCCAGCAGCTTGGGTTCTGCCAGGCGACCCTATGGCTACACCTTC. This sequence encodes CASSLGSARRPYGYTF.

The CDR3, as DNA: TGTGCCAGCAGCCCCAGTGAGGGAAGCTACACTGAAGCTTTCTTT. It codes for CASSPSEGSYTEAFF. The rearrangement uses TRBV9 and TRBJ1-1; D unresolved. Germline values: CDR1 SGDLS, CDR2 YYNGEE. This CDR3 region has 15 residues. Trimming took off 4 bases at V and 3 bases at J, with 16 bases between the two ends.

This chain connects TRBV7-6 to TRBJ2-1, with a tentative D call TRBD2 (5 bases). The CDR3 contains 15 residues. The V and J ends lost 5 bases and 7 bases respectively, with 18 bases between them. Germline V lookup: CDR1 SGHVS, CDR2 FNYEAQ. CDR3 in amino acids: CASSLRSYGGNEQFF. The CDR3 nucleotides read TGTGCCAGCAGCCTACGATCCTACGGAGGTAATGAGCAGTTCTTC.

The rearrangement links TRBV6-6 to TRBJ1-1; TRBD1 matches 9 bases. Losses at the gene ends were 5 bases for V and 3 bases for J; bases not matched to a gene: 1. CDR1 is MNHNY and CDR2 is SVGAGI in the germline V gene (reference sequence). This CDR3 region has 13 residues. CDR3 DNA: TGTGCCAGCAGTCGACAGGGGGACACTGAAGCTTTCTTT. Amino acid sequence: CASSRQGDTEAFF.

The genes are TRBV30 and TRBJ2-7; D call uncertain. V lost 0 bases to trimming and J lost 4 bases, with 10 bases between them. This CDR3 is 13 amino acids long. Germline CDR1 and CDR2: GTSNPN and SVGIG (reference sequence). The CDR3 loop reads CAWSVDFSYEQYF. The DNA for the CDR3 is TGTGCCTGGAGTGTAGACTTTTCATACGAGCAGTACTTC.

V and J are TRBV7-2 and TRBJ1-2; no reliable D call. This CDR3 contains 14 residues. Per germline, CDR1 SGHTA and CDR2 FQGNSA. Trimming left V 7 bases short and J 7 bases short, with 19 bases between. In DNA form, the CDR3 reads TGTGCCAGCACAGCTTATATCTCAGGAGGTGGCTACACCTTC. Amino acids: CASTAYISGGGYTF.

The table lists this clone with a few counts. The identical CDR3 is also encoded by other nucleotide sequences in the sample. The chain is built from TRBV5-5 and TRBJ1-5, with D possibly TRBD1 on 6 matching bases. The CDR3 runs to 16 residues. Trimming took off 0 bases at V and 1 base at J, with 11 bases between the two ends. Germline CDR1 and CDR2: SGHKS and YYEKEE (reference sequence). Here the CDR3 reads CASSLVGGDSNQPQHF. DNA of the CDR3: TGTGCCAGCAGCTTGGTAGGGGGAGACAGCAATCAGCCCCAGCATTTT.

This clone was found once. The J gene is TRBJ2-1, the V gene TRBV9; unclear D gene. CDR1 SGDLS and CDR2 YYNGEE come from the germline V gene. The CDR3 extends over 13 amino acids. V lost 5 bases and J 10 bases, leaving 16 bases between the germline ends. The CDR3 region is CASSLIPTEEQFF. CDR3 coding DNA: TGTGCCAGCAGTCTTATCCCGACTGAGGAGCAGTTCTTC.

The chain employs TRBV28 and TRBJ2-1; a possible D gene is TRBD2 (6 bases). V was cut by 4 bases and J by 6 bases, with 13 bases left in between. Germline assignment: CDR1 MDHEN and CDR2 SYDVKM. This CDR3 is built from 14 residues. CDR3 nucleotide sequence: TGTGCCAGCAGTTCCCCCTTGGGGGGCAATGAGCAGTTCTTC. Translating gives CASSSPLGGNEQFF.

This clone was counted a few times. The chain has TRBV5-5 and TRBJ1-2; perhaps TRBD1 as D (5 bases). This CDR3 has 14 residues. CDR1 and CDR2 (germline): SGHKS, YYEKEE (reference sequence). V was cut by 2 bases and J by 3 bases, with 11 bases left in between. CDR3 nucleotides: TGTGCCAGCAGCTTAGCAGGGTTGGACTATGGCTACACCTTC. It is translated as CASSLAGLDYGYTF.

This clone came up once. The chain is built from TRBV5-1 and TRBJ2-7; TRBD1 aligns across 7 bases. Germline lookup yields CDR1 SGHRS and CDR2 YFSETQ. V trimming: 4 bases; J trimming: 2 bases; junction bases outside the gene matches: 9. The CDR3 is 15 residues long. The DNA of the CDR3 is TGCGCCAGCAGCCCCGCAGGGACAGCGCCCTACGAGCAGTACTTC. As protein: CASSPAGTAPYEQYF.

This chain joins TRBV9 and TRBJ1-1; TRBD1 matches at 8 bases. This CDR3 has 14 residues. Germline CDR1 and CDR2: SGDLS and YYNGEE. The ends lost 1 base at V and 8 bases at J; junction bases unmatched: 7. CDR3 sequence: CASSVTAGGAEAFF. Here the CDR3 DNA reads TGTGCCAGCAGCGTAACCGCAGGGGGCGCGGAAGCTTTCTTT.

The chain combines TRBV7-9 with TRBJ2-7; unclear D gene. The V end was cut by 1 base, the J end by 3 bases, with 7 bases between. Per germline, CDR1 SEHNR and CDR2 FQNEAQ (reference sequence). The CDR3 is 13 residues long. CDR3 loop: CASSLEAHYEQYF. In DNA, the CDR3 is TGTGCCAGCAGCTTAGAGGCCCACTACGAGCAGTACTTC.